These 16 T cell receptor beta chains came from one sample sequenced in a study of early T cells in non-severe SARS-CoV-2 infection. TCRdb called the 5' RACE reads again in MiXCR, with one record for every CDR3 protein. The sample records fewer than 100,000 distinct CDR3 sequences, more than 10% being singletons. What was sequenced was whole blood. All receptors come from an adult who was a healthcare worker with PCR-confirmed SARS-CoV-2 infection or an uninfected control (not recorded which).

Only a few counts were recorded for this clonotype. The rearrangement joins TRBV4-1 to TRBJ2-3; 7 nucleotides align to TRBD1. CDR1 and CDR2 from the germline V gene are MGHRA and YSYEKL. This CDR3 contains 16 residues. V lost 1 base to trimming and J lost 2 bases; unmatched junction nucleotides: 6. The CDR3 here is CASSQAPGTDTDTQYF. The DNA for the CDR3 is TGCGCCAGCAGCCAAGCCCCCGGGACAGACACAGATACGCAGTATTTT.

CDR3 region: CASSSTSGTYEQYF. The CDR3 DNA follows: TGTGCCAGCAGTTCGACTAGCGGCACCTACGAGCAGTACTTC. V is TRBV27 and J is TRBJ2-7; 9 positions match TRBD2. With 4 bases clipped from V and 2 bases from J, the junction kept 3 bases outside the gene matches. This CDR3 is 14 amino acids long. Germline CDR1 and CDR2: MNHEY and SMNVEV (reference sequence).

This clonotype was seen repeatedly, ten times or more. CDR3 DNA: TGTGCCAGCAGTCCGGCGGGTAGCGGGAGCTCCTACAATGAGCAGTTCTTC. Encoded protein: CASSPAGSGSSYNEQFF. V and J are TRBV28 and TRBJ2-1; 9 bases map to TRBD2. This CDR3 comprises 17 residues. V dropped 5 bases and J dropped 0; count of bases not matched to a gene: 8. Germline-derived CDR1 and CDR2 are MDHEN and SYDVKM.

This clonotype was observed many times. CDR3 DNA sequence: TGCAGTGCCCCCCGGGACCCATCCCTCGAGCAGTACTTC. The encoded protein is CSAPRDPSLEQYF. The chain combines TRBV20-1 with TRBJ2-7; D is possibly TRBD1 or TRBD2 (5 bases each). This CDR3 contains 13 residues. Trimming shortened V by 6 bases and J by 6 bases, and 18 bases separated the two germline ends. In germline, CDR1 is DFQATT, CDR2 SNEGSKA (reference sequence).

There are many counts of this clonotype. This sequence joins TRBV2 and TRBJ2-5, with D perhaps TRBD2 (6 bases). CDR3 length: 14 residues. Germline lookup yields CDR1 SNHLY and CDR2 FYNNEI. V shed 3 bases and J shed 3 bases, with 11 bases lying between them. The chain's CDR3 is CASSDPGAEETQYF. CDR3 coding DNA: TGTGCCAGCAGTGACCCGGGAGCGGAAGAGACCCAGTACTTC.

This clonotype occurred a few times. The rearrangement joins TRBV30 to TRBJ2-1; 10 bases map to TRBD2. Trimming at V came to 4 bases and at J to 4 bases, leaving 4 bases not matched to a gene. In germline, CDR1 is GTSNPN, CDR2 SVGIG (reference sequence). The length of the CDR3 is 14 residues. CDR3 in DNA: TGTGCCTGGAACCTAGCGGGAGTGTACAATGAGCAGTTCTTC. Protein sequence: CAWNLAGVYNEQFF.

Ten or more counts support this clonotype. The chain joins TRBV28 to TRBJ2-4, with D tentatively TRBD1 or TRBD2 (6 bases each). Trimming removed 8 bases at V and 7 bases at J, with 9 bases between. This CDR3 is 11 amino acids long. Germline CDR1 reads MDHEN; CDR2 reads SYDVKM. In DNA, the CDR3 is TGTGCCAGCTACGGGGGCAACATTCAGTACTTC. Protein: CASYGGNIQYF.

In this sample, this clonotype turned up a few times. The V gene is TRBV5-5, the J gene TRBJ2-1; 8 nucleotides align to TRBD2. Trimming removed 0 bases from V and 4 bases from J; junction bases left unmatched: 6. CDR3 length: 16 residues. Germline V gene lookup returns CDR1 SGHKS and CDR2 YYEKEE (reference sequence). CDR3 region: CASSLVAGRVYNEQFF. In DNA form, the CDR3 reads TGTGCCAGCAGCTTGGTAGCGGGACGTGTGTACAATGAGCAGTTCTTC.

In this sample, this clonotype turned up many times. V and J are TRBV4-2 and TRBJ2-2, with 11 positions matching TRBD2. The CDR3 length is 16 residues. V was clipped by 4 bases and J by 4 bases; unmatched bases: 5. CDR1 LGHNA and CDR2 YNFKEQ come from the germline V gene. The CDR3 here is CASSRPGTSGTGELFF. The CDR3 region has the DNA TGTGCCAGCAGCCGACCCGGGACTAGCGGCACCGGGGAGCTGTTTTTT.

V and J are TRBV4-2 and TRBJ2-7, with D perhaps matching TRBD1 (6 bases). CDR1 LGHNA and CDR2 YNFKEQ come from the germline V gene. With 0 bases removed from V and 3 bases from J, the gap between germline ends came to 12 bases. The CDR3 is 15 amino acids. CDR3 DNA: TGTGCCAGCAGCCAAGAGGGACAAACCAACTACGAGCAGTACTTC. It specifies CASSQEGQTNYEQYF.

This clonotype was seen more than once but under ten times. CDR3 sequence: CASSASGKADTQYF. CDR3 bases: TGTGCCAGCAGCGCCAGCGGGAAGGCAGATACGCAGTATTTT. The V and J genes are TRBV9 and TRBJ2-3; 7 bases match TRBD2. Germline CDR1 is SGDLS and CDR2 is YYNGEE. The ends lost 3 bases at V and 4 bases at J; junction bases unmatched: 5. This CDR3 has 14 amino acids.

In this sample, this clonotype turned up many times. The rearrangement uses TRBV10-3 and TRBJ2-1, with D unclear. Germline CDR1 and CDR2: ENHRY and SYGVKD. The CDR3 length is 11 residues. V was clipped by 9 bases and J by 5 bases, with 8 bases between them. The chain's CDR3 is CAMAGNNEQFF. The CDR3 nucleotides are TGTGCCATGGCCGGAAACAATGAGCAGTTCTTC.

This clonotype was seen a few times. V is TRBV30 and J is TRBJ1-3; the D is unclear. The CDR3 is made up of 16 amino acids. Germline loops: CDR1 GTSNPN, CDR2 SVGIG (reference sequence). V dropped 3 bases and J dropped 0 bases, with 15 bases sitting between them. CDR3 nucleotides: TGTGCCTGGAGCGGGTCTCTAGGTCGCTCTGGAAACACCATATATTTT. Its protein is CAWSGSLGRSGNTIYF. The entire variable domain, with the rest obtained from reference TRBV30 and TRBJ1-3, is as follows: SQTIHQWPATLVQPVGSPLSLECTVEGTSNPNLYWYRQAAGRGLQLLFYSVGIGQISSEVPQNLSASRPQDRQFILSSKKLLLSDSGFYLCAWSGSLGRSGNTIYFGEGSWLTVV.

The V gene is TRBV9, the J gene TRBJ2-7; 9 nucleotides line up with TRBD2. This CDR3 has 15 amino acids. Germline V lookup: CDR1 SGDLS, CDR2 YYNGEE. The J segment lost 3 bases and the V segment lost 2 bases, leaving 6 bases of the junction unmatched. This chain's CDR3 is CASSVSAGGLYEQYF. CDR3 nucleotide sequence: TGTGCCAGCAGCGTTTCAGCGGGAGGACTCTACGAGCAGTACTTC.

This clonotype was counted at least ten times. The chain couples TRBV7-2 to TRBJ2-4; TRBD2 might be the D (6 bases). The ends were cut back, 0 bases at V and 8 bases at J, with 17 bases in the middle. The CDR3 length is 16 residues. Per germline, CDR1 SGHTA and CDR2 FQGNSA. The DNA of the CDR3 is TGTGCCAGCAGCTTAGCTACCCGGGACTCTAGGGACATTCAGTACTTC. Translating it yields CASSLATRDSRDIQYF.

This clonotype has a count of ten or more. V gene TRBV20-1 combines with J gene TRBJ2-1; possibly TRBD1 for D (6 bases). V was pared by 3 bases and J by 0 bases, with 18 bases between. CDR1 is DFQATT, CDR2 SNEGSKA, per germline (reference sequence). The CDR3 length is 17 residues. CDR3 residues: CSARELQGYSSYNEQFF. CDR3 sequence (DNA): TGCAGTGCTAGGGAACTACAGGGTTACAGCTCCTACAATGAGCAGTTCTTC.